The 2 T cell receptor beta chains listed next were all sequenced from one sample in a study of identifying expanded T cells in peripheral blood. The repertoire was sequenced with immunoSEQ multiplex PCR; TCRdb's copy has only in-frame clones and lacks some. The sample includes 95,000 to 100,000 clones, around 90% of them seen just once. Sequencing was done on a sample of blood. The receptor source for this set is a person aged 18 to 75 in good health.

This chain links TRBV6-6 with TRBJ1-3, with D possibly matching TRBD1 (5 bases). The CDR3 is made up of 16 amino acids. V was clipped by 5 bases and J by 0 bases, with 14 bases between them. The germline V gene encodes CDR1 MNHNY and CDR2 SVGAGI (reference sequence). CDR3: CASSRRDGYSGNTIYF. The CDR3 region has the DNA TGTGCCAGCAGTAGGAGGGACGGATACTCTGGAAACACCATATATTTT.

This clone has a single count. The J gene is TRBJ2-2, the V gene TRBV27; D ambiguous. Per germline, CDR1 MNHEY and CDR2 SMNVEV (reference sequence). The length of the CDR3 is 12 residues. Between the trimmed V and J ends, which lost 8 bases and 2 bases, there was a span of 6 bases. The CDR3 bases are TGTGCCAGCGCAGACAACACCGGGGAGCTGTTTTTT. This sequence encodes CASADNTGELFF.